This T cell receptor (beta chain) came from a study of T cell repertoires in cytomegalovirus infection. Study information: Selection of CMV epitopes for the study included recently identified HLA-C-restricted and well-studied HLA-B-restricted ones.

Study-level findings and limits: The ex vivo response showed dominance by HLA-C-restricted CMV-specific TCR beta clonotypes.

On this clonotype itself: Its antigen is unknown.

The CDR3 is made up of 16 amino acids. Germline CDR1 is SNHLY and CDR2 is FYNNEI. The germline V and J ends were trimmed by 9 bases and 7 bases, with 25 bases remaining between them. TCRdb redid the calling of the reads with MiXCR, one entry per CDR3 protein. The sample holds about 920,000 distinct CDR3 sequences, around 30% seen once. The specimen comprised cultured CD8+ T cells from PBMCs, sampled from culture after CMV antigen stimulation. This sequence was found in a human donor in good health (CMV status not recorded). Some clones in this sample may be carry-over from other donors' samples. The chain recombines TRBV2 with TRBJ2-1, with D perhaps assigned TRBD1 or TRBD2 (5 bases each). The DNA of the CDR3 is TGTGCCAGGCCAGAGGGATCAGGCCAGGGTGGGAATGAGCAGTTCTTC. Its translation is CARPEGSGQGGNEQFF.